The 28 T cell receptor beta chains in this list originate from one sample, sequenced in a study of technical replicates of blood from a few donors. The data were produced by immunoSEQ multiplex PCR, yet TCRdb's version contains in-frame clones alone and is incomplete. Counted here are fewer than 90,000 clones, 85% to 95% occurring once; the ten biggest clones make up less than 0.3%. The material sequenced was T cells isolated from PBMCs. These receptors originate from a human donor in good health.

The CDR3 here is CAILWKGAGANVLTF. The CDR3 region has the DNA TGTGCCATATTGTGGAAGGGGGCTGGGGCCAACGTCCTGACTTTC. The chain combines TRBV5-3 with TRBJ2-6, with D possibly being TRBD1 (6 bases). TRBV5-3 is assigned to the ORF class and has an uncertain function. The length of the CDR3 is 15 residues. V was shortened by 9 bases and J by 2 bases, with 15 bases between the two germline ends.

This chain uses TRBV7-8 with TRBJ1-2; 8 bases agree with TRBD1. V lost 5 bases and J lost 1; bases outside the gene matches: 3. The germline V gene has CDR1 SGHVS and CDR2 FQNEAQ. The CDR3 covers 14 residues. DNA of the CDR3: TGTGCCAGCAGCAGGGACAGGATTAACTATGGCTACACCTTC. Translating gives CASSRDRINYGYTF.

The chain has TRBV4-1 and TRBJ2-5; 8 nucleotides agree with TRBD1. CDR1 is MGHRA, CDR2 YSYEKL, per germline. This CDR3 contains 15 residues. V dropped 1 base and J dropped 5; count of bases not matched to a gene: 6. The CDR3 coding sequence is TGCGCCAGCAGCCAAGGGACAGGGCCACTGGAGACCCAGTACTTC. It specifies CASSQGTGPLETQYF.

This clone occurred once. The V and J genes are TRBV5-4 and TRBJ2-7; TRBD2 matches 12 bases. The CDR3 loop spans 17 amino acids. The germline V gene has CDR1 SGHNT and CDR2 YYREEE (reference sequence). Germline trimming cut 4 bases from V and 3 bases from J; bases unmatched to any gene: 11. CDR3 DNA sequence: TGTGCCAGCAGCCAAGGACTAGCGGGGCTCTTAGGCTACGAGCAGTACTTC. Amino acid sequence: CASSQGLAGLLGYEQYF.

The chain recombines TRBV19 with TRBJ2-3, with TRBD1 as a possible D gene (6 bases). Trimming removed 11 bases at V and 1 base at J, with 16 bases between. The germline V gene encodes CDR1 LNHDA and CDR2 SQIVND (reference sequence). This CDR3 is 14 amino acids long. CDR3 bases: TGTGCCGCAAGCCCAGGGGCCGGCACAGATACGCAGTATTTT. Protein sequence: CAASPGAGTDTQYF.

The chain joins TRBV11-3 to TRBJ2-5; D is uncertain. The V end lost 5 bases, the J end lost 3 bases, and 28 bases lay between the germline ends. The CDR3 has 19 amino acids. Germline V gives CDR1 SGHNT, CDR2 YENEEA. For the CDR3, the DNA is TGTGCCAGCAGCCCTCGTGGCAGGCAGGTCCCTTTACGTGAAGAGACCCAGTACTTC. Protein: CASSPRGRQVPLREETQYF.

The count of this clone is one. The genes are TRBV5-1 and TRBJ2-5; D possibly corresponds to TRBD2 (6 bases). Between the trimmed V and J ends, which lost 7 bases and 4 bases, there was a span of 20 bases. The CDR3 contains 15 residues. Per the germline V gene, CDR1 is SGHRS and CDR2 is YFSETQ. CDR3 loop: CASALGQLGGETQYF. In DNA form, the CDR3 reads TGCGCCAGCGCTCTCGGCCAGCTCGGGGGAGAGACCCAGTACTTC.

The V call is TRBV14, the J call TRBJ2-3, with D maybe TRBD1 (5 bases). There are 15 residues in the CDR3. Trimming left V 5 bases short and J 2 bases short, with 14 bases between. Germline CDR1 SGHDN, CDR2 FVKESK. The CDR3 is CASSTRQLPTDTQYF. CDR3 DNA: TGTGCCAGCAGCACCCGACAGTTACCCACAGATACGCAGTATTTT.

The rearrangement joins TRBV5-5 to TRBJ2-5; D unclear. The CDR3 loop spans 16 amino acids. Trimming removed 0 bases at V and 5 bases at J, with 17 bases between. Germline CDR1 and CDR2: SGHKS and YYEKEE (reference sequence). CDR3 DNA sequence: TGTGCCAGCAGCTTGGCCGTATTGGCAGGCCGTGAGACCCAGTACTTC. Translating gives CASSLAVLAGRETQYF.

This chain uses TRBV30 with TRBJ2-5; 8 bases fit TRBD1. The V gene's germline CDR1 is GTSNPN and CDR2 SVGIG (reference sequence). V shed 3 bases and J 5 bases; nucleotides not matched to a gene: 11. The length of the CDR3 is 15 residues. The DNA for the CDR3 is TGTGCCTGGAGCAAACCGGCAGGGGGCAGGGAGACCCAGTACTTC. It is translated as CAWSKPAGGRETQYF.

This chain connects TRBV5-1 to TRBJ1-3; weak D call: TRBD1 (6 bases). The V and J ends lost 4 bases and 2 bases respectively, with 16 bases between them. Per germline, CDR1 SGHRS and CDR2 YFSETQ. The CDR3 is 16 amino acids. Here the CDR3 reads CASSLNLQGTGNTIYF. In DNA, the CDR3 is TGCGCCAGCAGCCTCAACCTACAGGGAACTGGAAACACCATATATTTT.

V gene TRBV28 combines with J gene TRBJ1-1, with unresolved D. The V end was cut by 1 base, the J end by 10 bases, with 22 bases between. From germline, CDR1 is MDHEN and CDR2 SYDVKM. The CDR3 loop spans 16 amino acids. CDR3 coding DNA: TGTGCCAGCAGTTTATTCCCCTCGCGGGCGGTCGCCGGAGCTTTCTTT. It encodes CASSLFPSRAVAGAFF. Looking up the rest from reference TRBV28 and TRBJ1-1 gives the full variable domain: DVKVTQSSRYLVKRTGEKVFLECVQDMDHENMFWYRQDPGLGLRLIYFSYDVKMKEKGDIPEGYSVSREKKERFSLILESASTNQTSMYLCASSLFPSRAVAGAFFGQGTRLTVV.

The genes are TRBV4-2 and TRBJ2-3; D not resolved. CDR1 and CDR2 from the germline V gene are LGHNA and YNFKEQ. The CDR3 has 14 amino acids. The V end was cut by 1 base, the J end by 2 bases, with 7 bases between. CDR3 in DNA: TGTGCCAGCAGCCAAGGAGCCAACACAGATACGCAGTATTTT. This translates into CASSQGANTDTQYF.

The chain joins TRBV6-5 to TRBJ1-5; D not certain. Germline V CDR1 and CDR2: MNHEY, SVGAGI. CDR3 length: 13 amino acids. Trimming cost V 6 bases and J 4 bases, with 10 bases left between them. The CDR3 DNA reads TGTGCCAGCAGAAAAAACAGAAATCAGCCCCAGCATTTT. Translating gives CASRKNRNQPQHF.

CDR3 sequence reads: CASSGRTVNLWDEQFF. The CDR3 nucleotides are TGTGCCAGCAGTGGGCGGACAGTTAACCTTTGGGATGAGCAGTTCTTC. The chain links TRBV28 to TRBJ2-1; D might be TRBD1 (6 bases). From germline, CDR1 is MDHEN and CDR2 SYDVKM. Between the trimmed V and J ends, which lost 5 bases and 8 bases, there was a span of 22 bases. The CDR3 runs 16 residues.

J is TRBJ1-1 and V is TRBV7-9; 7 nucleotides match TRBD1. Germline-derived CDR1 and CDR2 are SEHNR and FQNEAQ (reference sequence). This CDR3 has 14 residues. With V trimmed by 2 bases and J by 0 bases, 0 bases remained unmatched. The CDR3 spells CASSLTGVNTEAFF. DNA for the CDR3: TGTGCCAGCAGCTTAACAGGGGTGAACACTGAAGCTTTCTTT.

In the case of this clone: One junction end does not reproduce the germline sequence, and a read error may be involved. This chain links TRBV6-1 with TRBJ2-6, with D hard to call. The CDR3 has 11 amino acids. From germline, CDR1 is MNHNS and CDR2 SASEGT. As DNA, the CDR3 is TGTGCCAGCAGTGAGGCCGGGTCCAAGTCTTTC. Protein: CASSEAGSKSF.

A single count supports this clone. This sequence joins TRBV11-1 and TRBJ2-7, with D perhaps matching TRBD2 (6 bases). V gave up 2 bases and J gave up 3 bases, with 14 bases separating them. CDR1 is SGHAT, CDR2 FQDESV, per germline (reference sequence). The CDR3 contains 15 residues. CDR3 protein: CASSLPGDANYEQYF. CDR3 nucleotides: TGTGCCAGCAGCTTACCGGGGGACGCCAACTACGAGCAGTACTTC.

The chain couples TRBV5-6 to TRBJ1-5, with TRBD1 matching 9 bases. Looked up from germline, CDR1 is SGHDT and CDR2 is YYEEEE. The CDR3 totals 18 residues. Losses at the gene ends were 4 bases for V and 2 bases for J; bases not matched to a gene: 13. The CDR3 nucleotides read TGTGCCAGCAGCAGATACAGGGGGCAGGATCGGGGCAATCAGCCCCAGCATTTT. Protein sequence: CASSRYRGQDRGNQPQHF. Combining the CDR3 with reference TRBV5-6 and TRBJ1-5 gives the whole variable domain DAGVTQSPTHLIKTRGQQVTLRCSPKSGHDTVSWYQQALGQGPQFIFQYYEEEERQRGNFPDRFSGHQFPNYSSELNVNALLLGDSALYLCASSRYRGQDRGNQPQHFGDGTRLSIL.

The chain carries TRBV5-1 and TRBJ1-3, with 8 bases lining up with TRBD1. Per germline, CDR1 SGHRS and CDR2 YFSETQ. V shed 0 bases and J 5 bases; nucleotides not matched to a gene: 4. The CDR3 spans 15 residues. The CDR3: CASSLAGQGRNTIYF. Written as DNA, the CDR3 is TGCGCCAGCAGCTTGGCTGGACAGGGAAGAAACACCATATATTTT.

The chain joins TRBV11-2 to TRBJ2-7; D might be TRBD1 (5 bases). The CDR3 totals 14 residues. The germline gives CDR1 SGHAT, CDR2 FQNNGV. V was shortened by 5 bases and J by 1 base, with 12 bases between the two germline ends. The CDR3 DNA follows: TGTGCCAGCAGCCCCAGACAGACGTCCTACGAGCAGTACTTC. It is translated as CASSPRQTSYEQYF. Looking up the rest from reference TRBV11-2 and TRBJ2-7 gives the full variable domain: EAGVAQSPRYKIIEKRQSVAFWCNPISGHATLYWYQQILGQGPKLLIQFQNNGVVDDSQLPKDRFSAERLKGVDSTLKIQPAKLEDSAVYLCASSPRQTSYEQYFGPGTRLTVT.

The chain has TRBV4-1 and TRBJ2-7, with 10 bases fitting TRBD1. Germline-derived CDR1 and CDR2 are MGHRA and YSYEKL. Germline trimming cut 1 base from V and 2 bases from J; bases unmatched to any gene: 2. The CDR3 has 15 residues. The CDR3 is CASSQAGTGAYEQYF. In DNA, the CDR3 is TGCGCCAGCAGCCAAGCCGGGACAGGGGCCTACGAGCAGTACTTC.

The rearrangement links TRBV5-1 to TRBJ2-6; possibly TRBD1 for D (7 bases). CDR1 SGHRS and CDR2 YFSETQ come from the germline V gene. Trimming cost V 4 bases and J 0 bases, with 14 bases left between them. The CDR3 totals 17 residues. Written as DNA, the CDR3 is TGCGCCAGCAGCGCGGGACAGTATCGCTCTGGGGCCAACGTCCTGACTTTC. Encoded protein: CASSAGQYRSGANVLTF.

This clone was counted a few times. This rearrangement joins TRBV7-2 to TRBJ1-3, with TRBD1 identical over 8 bases. V trimming: 5 bases; J trimming: 4 bases; junction bases outside the gene matches: 10. This CDR3 is built from 16 residues. The germline gives CDR1 SGHTA, CDR2 FQGNSA. The CDR3 sequence is CASSPLGQGGGNTIYF. The CDR3 DNA sequence: TGTGCCAGCAGCCCCCTCGGACAGGGTGGGGGAAACACCATATATTTT. Based on the CDR3 plus reference TRBV7-2 and TRBJ1-3, the full variable domain is GAGVSQSPSNKVTEKGKDVELRCDPISGHTALYWYRQSLGQGLEFLIYFQGNSAPDKSGLPSDRFSAERTGGSVSTLTIQRTQQEDSAVYLCASSPLGQGGGNTIYFGEGSWLTVV.

V is TRBV5-1 and J is TRBJ2-5; TRBD1 might be the D (7 bases). Germline V gives CDR1 SGHRS, CDR2 YFSETQ. This CDR3 has 17 amino acids. Deletions cut 7 bases from V and 0 bases from J, with 22 bases between. CDR3 sequence: CASSHRLDREDQETQYF. The CDR3, as DNA: TGCGCCAGCTCCCACCGGCTAGACAGGGAGGACCAAGAGACCCAGTACTTC.

The V call is TRBV19, the J call TRBJ2-7, with D uncertain. The CDR3 has 13 amino acids. Trimming pared 3 bases from V and 4 bases from J, leaving 10 bases between. The V gene's germline CDR1 is LNHDA and CDR2 SQIVND (reference sequence). The CDR3 loop is CASSMWAAYEQYF. The CDR3 nucleotides read TGTGCCAGTAGTATGTGGGCCGCTTACGAGCAGTACTTC.

This clone was observed a single time. The genes are TRBV6-6 and TRBJ2-5; 8 positions agree with TRBD2. The CDR3 consists of 14 residues. CDR1 is MNHNY, CDR2 SVGAGI, per germline (reference sequence). The ends lost 2 bases at V and 5 bases at J; junction bases unmatched: 4. For the CDR3, the DNA is TGTGCCAGCAGTTACGCGGGAGGTATTGAGACCCAGTACTTC. Translated, it gives CASSYAGGIETQYF.

The table lists this clone with a count of one. This chain uses TRBV29-1 with TRBJ2-2, with D unresolved. V gave up 7 bases and J gave up 6 bases, with 12 bases separating them. Germline lookup yields CDR1 SQVTM and CDR2 ANQGSEA. The CDR3 is 12 amino acids. The CDR3 nucleotides are TGCAGCGCTGAGGAGCTTTCCGGGGAGCTGTTTTTT. It is translated as CSAEELSGELFF.